This T cell receptor (beta chain) derives from a study of cytomegalovirus exposure and HLA in healthy donors. Turning to the study itself: The Caucasian-associated ancestry cluster contained about 80% of the 398 genotyped donors.

The J segment lost 2 bases and the V segment lost 5 bases, leaving 5 bases of the junction unmatched. The germline V gene has CDR1 MDHEN and CDR2 SYDVKM. This CDR3 is built from 14 residues. Whereas donors were nominally healthy upon sampling, unrecorded immune exposures were probable. PCR was performed using 60 Vbeta and 13 Jbeta primers. The protocol was immunoSEQ multiplex PCR, while the TCRdb copy is restricted to in-frame clones and leaves out a portion. The sample records some 160,000 clones, 77% being singletons. Whole-study results and caveats: Published work reported that the classifier diagnosed cytomegalovirus status with high specificity and sensitivity. Later analysis demonstrated an association between a missense DCLRE1C variant and TCR beta V- and J-gene trimming.

About this clone itself: Its antigen is unknown.

The V call is TRBV28, the J call TRBJ1-2; 7 nucleotides line up with TRBD1. The material sequenced was PBMCs. The clonotype originates from a woman aged 30 to 39 in good health and CMV-seronegative. This CDR3 reads CASSLQGTNYGYTF. CDR3 bases: TGTGCCAGCAGTCTACAGGGGACCAACTATGGCTACACCTTC.